One and the same sample provided the 2 T cell receptor beta chains below, sequenced in a study of blood T cell repertoires in COVID-19. Generated by immunoSEQ multiplex PCR, the TCRdb table keeps only in-frame clones and is missing some. This sample has about 260,000 clones, with around 88% found just once. The sample taken for sequencing was PBMCs or T cells enriched from blood (not recorded which). The origin of the receptors is a woman aged 45-65 years who had recovered from COVID-19.

This clone was seen only once. The chain joins TRBV4-1 to TRBJ2-6; TRBD1 aligns across 10 bases. V shed 1 base, J shed 0 bases, and the junction held 0 bases outside the gene matches. Looked up from germline, CDR1 is MGHRA and CDR2 is YSYEKL. The CDR3 is 17 residues long. The CDR3 protein is CASSQGTGGSGANVLTF. DNA for the CDR3: TGCGCCAGCAGCCAAGGGACAGGGGGCTCTGGGGCCAACGTCCTGACTTTC.

This clone has a count of ten or more. The chain couples TRBV6-2 or TRBV6-3 to TRBJ1-2; 9 positions match TRBD1. V shed 4 bases and J 2 bases; nucleotides not matched to a gene: 8. This CDR3 has 16 residues. CDR1 and CDR2 from the germline V gene are MNHEY and SVGEGT. CDR3 nucleotide sequence: TGTGCCAGCAGTTCGCAGGGACAGGGTGTCAACTATGGCTACACCTTC. Protein: CASSSQGQGVNYGYTF.